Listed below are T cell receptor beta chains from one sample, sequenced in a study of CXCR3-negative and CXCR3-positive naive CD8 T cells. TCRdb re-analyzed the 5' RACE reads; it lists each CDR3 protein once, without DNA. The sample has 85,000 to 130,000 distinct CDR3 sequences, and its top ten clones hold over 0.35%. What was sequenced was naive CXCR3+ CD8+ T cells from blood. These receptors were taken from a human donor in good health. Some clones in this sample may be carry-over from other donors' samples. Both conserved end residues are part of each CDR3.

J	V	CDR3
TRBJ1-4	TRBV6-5	CASSYSFRVDEKLFF
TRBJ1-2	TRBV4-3	CASSAGQGAIYGYTF
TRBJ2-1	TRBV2	CASSENHPGDSSYNEQFF
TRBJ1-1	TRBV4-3	CASSQDRSVNTEAFF
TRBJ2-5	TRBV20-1	CSARDDRGLPLEETQYF
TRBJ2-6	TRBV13	CASTLRGANVLTF
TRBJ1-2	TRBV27	CASRLGVGYGYTF
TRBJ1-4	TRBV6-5	CASSQGTGQEKLFF
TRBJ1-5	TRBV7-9	CASSVAGNQPQHF
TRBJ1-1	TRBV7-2	CASSYEQIEAFF
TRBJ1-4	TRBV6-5	CASSTSGTANEKLFF
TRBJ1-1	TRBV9	CASSPDLGNTEAFF
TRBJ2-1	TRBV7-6	CASSLASGDYNEQFF
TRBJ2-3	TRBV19	CASSIGTDTQYF
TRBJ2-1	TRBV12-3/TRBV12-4	CASSPMGEQFF
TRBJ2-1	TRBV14	CASSQLPGLMPRNEQFF
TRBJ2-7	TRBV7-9	CASSLVDHGHPSYEQYF
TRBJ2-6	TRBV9	CASSVSPTGQVSRGANVLTF
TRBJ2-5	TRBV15	CATSRDLTPDPPFRQETQYF
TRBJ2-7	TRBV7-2	CASSPMGDLYYEQYF
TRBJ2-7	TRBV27	CAAGGAGAYEQYF
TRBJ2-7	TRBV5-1	CASSLSGAPYEQYF
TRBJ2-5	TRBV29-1	CSVLQGYEEETQYF
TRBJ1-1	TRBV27	CASRSQGFVGSLEAFF
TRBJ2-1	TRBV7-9	CASSSVGSNYEQFF
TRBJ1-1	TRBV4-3	CASSQDRTDRSEAFF
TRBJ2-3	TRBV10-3	CAISESLGTSGRTDTQYF
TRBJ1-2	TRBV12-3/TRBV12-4	CASTQDRGGRDGYTF
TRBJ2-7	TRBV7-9	CASSPPAGFWRYEQYF
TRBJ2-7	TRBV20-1	CSARDLTSGSYEQYF
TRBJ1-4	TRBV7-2	CASSSTGMANEKLFF
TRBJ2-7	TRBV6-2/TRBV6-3	CASSYDRQYEQYF
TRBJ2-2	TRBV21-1	CASSLRGTNTGELFF
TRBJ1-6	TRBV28	CATKPLVRGENSPLHF
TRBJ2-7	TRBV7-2	CASSSYSGGVYEQYF
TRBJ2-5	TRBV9	CASSETTGTSGKGETQYF
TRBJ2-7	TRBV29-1	CSVGSGQGADYEQYF
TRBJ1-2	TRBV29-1	CSARDSYGYTF
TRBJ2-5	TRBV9	CASSVAGEETQYF
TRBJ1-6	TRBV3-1	CASSQEWVGGNSPLHF
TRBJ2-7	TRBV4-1	CASSEGAGYEQYF
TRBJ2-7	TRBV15	CATSRDDSGGYEQYF
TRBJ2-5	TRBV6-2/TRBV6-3	CASSQLTLVDQETQYF
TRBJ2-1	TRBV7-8	CASSSDSGGASNEQFF
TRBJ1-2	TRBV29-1	CSVEDLSALYGYTF
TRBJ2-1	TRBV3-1	CASNPGGYNEQFF
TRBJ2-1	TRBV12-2	CASRLRLYNEQFF
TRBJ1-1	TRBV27	CASSLSGTGVEAFF